These 8 T cell receptor beta chains originate from one sample sequenced in a study of blood T cell repertoires in COVID-19. Repertoires were generated with immunoSEQ multiplex PCR, while TCRdb's copy carries only in-frame clones and drops some. The sample holds tens of thousands of clones, around 86% seen once. The sample taken for sequencing was peripheral blood. These receptor sequences come from a human donor in a cohort sampled during active COVID-19.

This chain uses TRBV28 with TRBJ2-7; 7 positions agree with TRBD1. Germline V lookup: CDR1 MDHEN, CDR2 SYDVKM. V was pared by 4 bases and J by 0 bases, with 9 bases of the junction left unmatched. The CDR3 runs to 16 residues. The CDR3 region is CASSSLDRVSSYEQYF. The CDR3, as DNA: TGTGCCAGCAGTTCTCTCGACAGGGTATCCTCCTACGAGCAGTACTTC.

This chain connects TRBV2 to TRBJ1-2; possible D gene TRBD1, 6 bases. V lost 5 bases and J lost 3, with 16 bases in between. CDR1 SNHLY and CDR2 FYNNEI come from the germline V gene. There are 15 residues in the CDR3. The CDR3 nucleotides are TGTGCCAGCAGTTTAACAGGGCCCGGGGACTATGGCTACACCTTC. This sequence encodes CASSLTGPGDYGYTF. Full variable domain (rest looked up from reference TRBV2 and TRBJ1-2): EPEVTQTPSHQVTQMGQEVILRCVPISNHLYFYWYRQILGQKVEFLVSFYNNEISEKSEIFDDQFSVERPDGSNFTLKIRSTKLEDSAMYFCASSLTGPGDYGYTFGSGTRLTVV.

This clone was detected a few times. This CDR3 reads CASSLVKGAQYF. CDR3 in DNA: TGTGCCAGCAGCTTAGTGAAGGGGGCCCAGTACTTC. This chain uses TRBV7-6 with TRBJ2-7; 7 bases fit TRBD1. Germline V gene lookup returns CDR1 SGHVS and CDR2 FNYEAQ. The CDR3 length is 12 residues. V shed 1 base, J shed 10 bases, and the junction held 4 bases outside the gene matches.

Only one count was recorded for this clone. The rearrangement joins TRBV11-1 to TRBJ1-6; 7 positions match TRBD1. V was clipped by 4 bases and J by 9 bases; unmatched bases: 9. Germline CDR1 reads SGHAT; CDR2 reads FQDESV (reference sequence). The CDR3 is made up of 15 amino acids. The DNA for the CDR3 is TGTGCCAGCAGCTCAAGTAGGGGGCCGGGTTCACCCCTCCACTTT. It is translated as CASSSSRGPGSPLHF.

A remark on this clone: Other nucleotide sequences from this sample produce the same CDR3. The V call is TRBV13, the J call TRBJ2-7; 10 bases align to TRBD1. The J segment lost 3 bases and the V segment lost 5 bases, leaving 4 bases of the junction unmatched. The CDR3 is made up of 14 amino acids. Per the germline V gene, CDR1 is PRHDT and CDR2 is FYEKMQ (reference sequence). The CDR3 is CASSPRDRGYEQYF. In nucleotides, the CDR3 is TGTGCCAGCAGCCCCCGGGACAGGGGCTACGAGCAGTACTTC.

In its sample, this clone was seen once. The chain joins TRBV6-1 to TRBJ2-3; TRBD1 matches 9 bases. Germline trimming cut 3 bases from V and 3 bases from J; bases unmatched to any gene: 4. The germline gives CDR1 MNHNS, CDR2 SASEGT. CDR3 length: 15 amino acids. The CDR3 loop reads CASSDDRGSTDTQYF. In DNA form, the CDR3 reads TGTGCCAGCAGTGATGACAGGGGGTCAACAGATACGCAGTATTTT.

The chain combines TRBV11-1 with TRBJ2-7, with D possibly being TRBD2 (7 bases). Germline CDR1 is SGHAT and CDR2 is FQDESV (reference sequence). Trimming removed 3 bases from V and 5 bases from J, with 20 bases in between. CDR3 length equals 16 residues. The CDR3 nucleotides are TGTGCCAGCAGCTTCCACGCGAGGGGGGGGAGCGACGAGCAGTACTTC. Amino acid sequence: CASSFHARGGSDEQYF.

This sequence joins TRBV3-1 (or the pseudogene TRBV3-2) and TRBJ1-2; a weak D match, TRBD1 (5 bases). From germline, CDR1 is LGHDT and CDR2 YNNKEL (reference sequence). The CDR3 runs 14 residues. V lost 1 base and J 1 base, leaving 7 bases between the germline ends. CDR3 protein: CASSQGTFNYGYTF. The CDR3 DNA sequence: TGTGCCAGCAGCCAAGGGACATTTAACTATGGCTACACCTTC.